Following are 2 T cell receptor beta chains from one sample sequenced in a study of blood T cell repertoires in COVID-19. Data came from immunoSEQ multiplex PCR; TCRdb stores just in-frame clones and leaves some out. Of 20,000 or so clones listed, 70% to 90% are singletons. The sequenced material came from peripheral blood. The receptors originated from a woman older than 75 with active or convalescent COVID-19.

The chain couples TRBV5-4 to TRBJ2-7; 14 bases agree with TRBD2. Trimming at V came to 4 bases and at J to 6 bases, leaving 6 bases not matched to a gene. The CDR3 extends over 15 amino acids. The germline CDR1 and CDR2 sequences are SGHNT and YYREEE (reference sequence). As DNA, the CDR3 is TGTGCCAGCAGCCAGACTAGCGGGAGGGTGGGCGAGCAGTACTTC. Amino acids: CASSQTSGRVGEQYF.

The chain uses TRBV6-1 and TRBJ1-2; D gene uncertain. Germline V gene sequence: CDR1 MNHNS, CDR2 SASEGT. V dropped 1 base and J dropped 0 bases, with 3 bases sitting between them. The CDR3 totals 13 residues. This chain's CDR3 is CASSEDSNYGYTF. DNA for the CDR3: TGTGCCAGCAGTGAAGACTCTAACTATGGCTACACCTTC.